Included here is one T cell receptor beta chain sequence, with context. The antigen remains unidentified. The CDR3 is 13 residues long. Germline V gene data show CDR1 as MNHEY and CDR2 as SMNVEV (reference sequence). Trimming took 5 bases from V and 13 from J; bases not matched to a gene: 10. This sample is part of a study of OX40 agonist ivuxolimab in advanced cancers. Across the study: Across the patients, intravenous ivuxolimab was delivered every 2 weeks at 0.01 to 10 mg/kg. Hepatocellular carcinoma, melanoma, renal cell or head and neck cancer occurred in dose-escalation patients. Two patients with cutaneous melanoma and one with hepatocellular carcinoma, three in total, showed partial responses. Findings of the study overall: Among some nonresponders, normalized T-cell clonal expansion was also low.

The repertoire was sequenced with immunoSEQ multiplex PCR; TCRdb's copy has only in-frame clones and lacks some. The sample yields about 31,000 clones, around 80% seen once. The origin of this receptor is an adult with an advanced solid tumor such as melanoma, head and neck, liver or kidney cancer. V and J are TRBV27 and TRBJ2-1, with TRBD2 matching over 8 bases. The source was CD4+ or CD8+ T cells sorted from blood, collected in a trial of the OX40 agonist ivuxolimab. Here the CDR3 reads CASSPEGAGVQFF. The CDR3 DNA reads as TGTGCCAGCAGTCCGGAAGGAGCGGGAGTTCAGTTCTTC.